These 20 T cell receptor beta chains were all obtained from the same sample, sequenced in a study of HIV-infected patients and healthy controls. TCRdb independently ran MiXCR on the 5' RACE reads; one entry per CDR3 protein. The profile shows about 64,000 distinct CDR3 sequences, about 19% of them singletons. Sequencing used CD4+ T cells from blood. The receptors were gathered from a human donor in good health.

V and J are TRBV20-1 and TRBJ2-3; 10 positions agree with TRBD2. Per the germline V gene, CDR1 is DFQATT and CDR2 is SNEGSKA (reference sequence). The ends lost 6 bases at V and 3 bases at J; junction bases unmatched: 6. The CDR3 runs 14 residues. The chain's CDR3 is CSASILAGTDTQYF. The DNA of the CDR3 is TGCAGTGCCTCCATACTAGCGGGAACAGATACGCAGTATTTT.

V is TRBV6-5 and J is TRBJ2-3; 8 bases are shared with TRBD1. The CDR3 is made up of 16 amino acids. The J segment lost 0 bases and the V segment lost 2 bases, leaving 4 bases of the junction unmatched. From germline, CDR1 is MNHEY and CDR2 SVGAGI. The CDR3 region has the DNA TGTGCCAGCAGTTACGAGTCAGGGGGCAGCACAGATACGCAGTATTTT. Its translation is CASSYESGGSTDTQYF.

The chain is built from TRBV5-5 and TRBJ1-6; maybe TRBD1 (6 bases). The length of the CDR3 is 14 residues. The germline V and J ends were trimmed by 2 bases and 8 bases, with 11 bases remaining between them. Per germline, CDR1 SGHKS and CDR2 YYEKEE (reference sequence). CDR3: CASSLARGDSPLHF. The CDR3 region has the DNA TGTGCCAGCAGCTTAGCCAGGGGCGATTCACCCCTCCACTTT.

This clonotype was seen ten or more times. The genes are TRBV11-2 and TRBJ2-1; no clear D gene. Trimming shortened V by 2 bases and J by 0 bases, and 8 bases separated the two germline ends. The CDR3 covers 15 residues. Germline CDR1 and CDR2: SGHAT and FQNNGV. CDR3 region: CASSLNQNSYNEQFF. CDR3 nucleotide sequence: TGTGCCAGCAGCTTAAACCAGAACTCCTACAATGAGCAGTTCTTC.

The chain links TRBV7-9 to TRBJ1-6; D not resolved. V was clipped by 3 bases and J by 10 bases, with 10 bases between them. This CDR3 region has 13 residues. Germline V lookup: CDR1 SEHNR, CDR2 FQNEAQ (reference sequence). The CDR3, as DNA: TGTGCCAGCAGCTTTCTTCTAGGCTCACCCCTCCACTTT. The encoded protein is CASSFLLGSPLHF.

The rearrangement joins TRBV5-5 to TRBJ2-4; D may be TRBD1 (5 bases). Trimming stripped 2 bases from V and 7 bases from J, with 13 bases between. The CDR3 totals 14 residues. Germline assignment: CDR1 SGHKS and CDR2 YYEKEE (reference sequence). The CDR3 DNA reads TGTGCCAGCAGCTTTACCAGGGAACGGAACATTCAGTACTTC. Translating it yields CASSFTRERNIQYF.

The gene calls are TRBV7-2 and TRBJ2-7; D is possibly TRBD1 (8 bases). The CDR3 extends over 14 amino acids. The V and J ends lost 3 bases and 3 bases respectively, with 12 bases between them. In germline, CDR1 is SGHTA, CDR2 FQGNSA. The CDR3 reads CASSFTGGDYEQYF. The CDR3 region has the DNA TGTGCCAGCAGCTTCACAGGGGGGGACTACGAGCAGTACTTC.

This clonotype came up a few times. The chain uses TRBV11-2 and TRBJ2-3; possibly TRBD2 for D (6 bases). Germline V gene data show CDR1 as SGHAT and CDR2 as FQNNGV. The length of the CDR3 is 15 residues. V was shortened by 2 bases and J by 0 bases, with 9 bases between the two germline ends. The CDR3: CASSLYGTSTDTQYF. The CDR3 nucleotides are TGTGCCAGCAGCTTATACGGGACTAGCACAGATACGCAGTATTTT.

This chain connects TRBV11-2 to TRBJ1-3; perhaps TRBD1 as D (6 bases). Germline V lookup: CDR1 SGHAT, CDR2 FQNNGV. V was pared by 4 bases and J by 0 bases, with 13 bases between. This CDR3 is 16 amino acids long. The CDR3 coding sequence is TGTGCCAGCAGCTCACGGGACACGCGCTCTGGAAACACCATATATTTT. Its translation is CASSSRDTRSGNTIYF.

This clonotype was seen repeatedly, ten times or more. The chain couples TRBV5-5 to TRBJ2-5, with a tentative D call TRBD2 (6 bases). CDR1 is SGHKS and CDR2 is YYEKEE in the germline V gene (reference sequence). V was shortened by 4 bases and J by 4 bases, with 11 bases between the two germline ends. The length of the CDR3 is 13 residues. The DNA for the CDR3 is TGTGCCAGCAGCACCGGGGGTGGAGAGACCCAGTACTTC. Its translation is CASSTGGGETQYF. Together with reference TRBV5-5 and TRBJ2-5, the CDR3 gives the full variable domain: DAGVTQSPTHLIKTRGQQVTLRCSPISGHKSVSWYQQVLGQGPQFIFQYYEKEERGRGNFPDRFSARQFPNYSSELNVNALLLGDSALYLCASSTGGGETQYFGPGTRLLVL.

The chain has TRBV12-3 or TRBV12-4 and TRBJ2-5; 9 bases map to TRBD2. The CDR3 runs 16 residues. With V trimmed by 5 bases and J by 1 base, 8 bases remained unmatched. CDR3 loop: CASSRKAGGLQETQYF. In DNA, the CDR3 is TGTGCCAGCAGTAGAAAAGCGGGGGGCCTCCAAGAGACCCAGTACTTC.

In this sample, this clonotype turned up once. The chain has TRBV7-2 and TRBJ2-1, with D perhaps being TRBD1 or TRBD2 (6 bases each). The CDR3 covers 16 residues. Germline V gene sequence: CDR1 SGHTA, CDR2 FQGNSA. V shed 2 bases and J shed 5 bases, with 16 bases lying between them. CDR3 DNA: TGTGCCAGCAGCTTATACGTTAGGGGGGAAAACAATGAGCAGTTCTTC. Protein product: CASSLYVRGENNEQFF. Full variable domain (rest looked up from reference TRBV7-2 and TRBJ2-1): GAGVSQSPSNKVTEKGKDVELRCDPISGHTALYWYRQSLGQGLEFLIYFQGNSAPDKSGLPSDRFSAERTGGSVSTLTIQRTQQEDSAVYLCASSLYVRGENNEQFFGPGTRLTVL.

This clonotype was recorded at least ten times. V gene TRBV11-2 combines with J gene TRBJ2-1, with 10 bases lining up with TRBD2. J was trimmed by 4 bases and V by 4 bases; bases with no gene match: 10. Germline lookup yields CDR1 SGHAT and CDR2 FQNNGV. The CDR3 consists of 17 residues. CDR3 region: CASSSPTGTSAYNEQFF. The CDR3 nucleotides read TGTGCCAGCAGCTCCCCCACCGGGACTAGCGCTTACAATGAGCAGTTCTTC.

The rearrangement links TRBV12-3 or TRBV12-4 to TRBJ2-1; 14 positions agree with TRBD2. V gave up 6 bases and J gave up 12 bases; unmatched junction bases: 7. This CDR3 has 14 amino acids. CDR3 nucleotide sequence: TGTGCCAGCAGCCGGACTAGCGGGGGGATCGGGCAGTTCTTC. Its translation is CASSRTSGGIGQFF.

This clonotype was detected a few times. V gene TRBV7-2 combines with J gene TRBJ2-5, with a possible D match to TRBD1 (8 bases). Germline values: CDR1 SGHTA, CDR2 FQGNSA. The CDR3 contains 15 residues. Deletions cut 4 bases from V and 3 bases from J, with 15 bases between. CDR3 sequence reads: CASSSQGGGKETQYF. For the CDR3, the DNA is TGTGCCAGCAGCTCACAGGGGGGGGGAAAAGAGACCCAGTACTTC.

This clonotype came up a few times. The chain employs TRBV29-1 and TRBJ1-5, with TRBD1 identical over 7 bases. This CDR3 comprises 13 residues. The ends lost 8 bases at V and 0 bases at J; junction bases unmatched: 4. Per the germline V gene, CDR1 is SQVTM and CDR2 is ANQGSEA. CDR3 sequence (DNA): TGCAGCTTTACAGGGGATAGCAATCAGCCCCAGCATTTT. It translates to CSFTGDSNQPQHF.

The CDR3 DNA is TGTGCCAGCAGTTACATCCGCGGACAGGGATCCTATGGCTACACCTTC. Residues: CASSYIRGQGSYGYTF. The chain joins TRBV6-2 or TRBV6-3 to TRBJ1-2; 8 positions agree with TRBD1. The CDR3 is made up of 16 amino acids. The V segment lost 2 bases and the J segment 4 bases; nucleotides outside the gene matches: 9. Germline CDR1 reads MNHEY; CDR2 reads SVGEGT.

This clonotype occurred a few times. J is TRBJ2-3 and V is TRBV7-2, with TRBD2 matching 8 bases. The germline V gene encodes CDR1 SGHTA and CDR2 FQGNSA. V gave up 3 bases and J gave up 0 bases; unmatched junction bases: 5. The CDR3 consists of 16 residues. CDR3: CASSFIAGTSTDTQYF. The CDR3 DNA reads TGTGCCAGCAGCTTTATAGCGGGGACTAGCACAGATACGCAGTATTTT.

This clonotype turned up a few times. This chain links TRBV5-6 with TRBJ1-5, with D unclear. From germline, CDR1 is SGHDT and CDR2 YYEEEE. V was pared by 1 base and J by 5 bases, with 4 bases between. The CDR3 is made up of 12 amino acids. CDR3 nucleotides: TGTGCCAGCAGCTTGCGGGATCAGCCCCAGCATTTT. This codes for CASSLRDQPQHF.

This clonotype was detected only a few times. V and J are TRBV19 and TRBJ2-1; D ambiguous. The CDR3 sequence is 17 residues long. Trimming took 3 bases from V and 9 from J, leaving 24 bases between them. In germline, CDR1 is LNHDA, CDR2 SQIVND (reference sequence). The CDR3 region is CASSIFARGKLTSEQFF. The DNA for the CDR3 is TGTGCCAGTAGTATTTTCGCTCGAGGAAAACTTACAAGTGAGCAGTTCTTC.